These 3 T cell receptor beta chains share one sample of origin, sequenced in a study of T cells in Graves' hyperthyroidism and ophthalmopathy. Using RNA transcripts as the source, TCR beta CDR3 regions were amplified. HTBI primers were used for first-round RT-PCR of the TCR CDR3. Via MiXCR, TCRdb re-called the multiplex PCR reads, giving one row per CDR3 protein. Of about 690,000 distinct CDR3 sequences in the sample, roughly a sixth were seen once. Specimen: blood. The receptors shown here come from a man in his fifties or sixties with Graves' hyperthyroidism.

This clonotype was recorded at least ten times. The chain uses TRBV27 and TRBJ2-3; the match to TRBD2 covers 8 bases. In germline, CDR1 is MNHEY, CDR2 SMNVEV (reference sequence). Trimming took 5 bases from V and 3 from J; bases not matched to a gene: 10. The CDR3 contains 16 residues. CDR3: CASSSPGLEFTDTQYF. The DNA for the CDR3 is TGTGCCAGCAGTAGCCCGGGACTAGAGTTTACAGATACGCAGTATTTT.

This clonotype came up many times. CDR3 amino acids: CSVEWDLNTEAFF. In DNA form, the CDR3 reads TGCAGCGTTGAGTGGGACCTGAACACTGAAGCTTTCTTT. This chain uses TRBV29-1 with TRBJ1-1; D is possibly TRBD1 (5 bases). Germline V gene lookup returns CDR1 SQVTM and CDR2 ANQGSEA. The CDR3 consists of 13 residues. V gave up 3 bases and J gave up 0 bases, with 8 bases separating them. The full variable domain, rest sourced from reference TRBV29-1 and TRBJ1-1, is SAVISQKPSRDICQRGTSLTIQCQVDSQVTMMFWYRQQPGQSLTLIATANQGSEATYESGFVIDKFPISRPNLTFSTLTVSNMSPEDSSIYLCSVEWDLNTEAFFGQGTRLTVV.

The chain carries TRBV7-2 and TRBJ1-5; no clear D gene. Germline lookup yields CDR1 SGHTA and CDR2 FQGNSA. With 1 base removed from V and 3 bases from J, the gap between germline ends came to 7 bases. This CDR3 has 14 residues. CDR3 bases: TGTGCCAGCAGCTTAGGCAGGTTCAATCAGCCCCAGCATTTT. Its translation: CASSLGRFNQPQHF.